This TCR beta chain was recovered during a study of blood T cell repertoires in COVID-19. This table comes from immunoSEQ multiplex PCR, and its TCRdb copy is limited to in-frame clones, with some not included. Of tens of thousands of clones listed, about 94% are singletons. CDR1 and CDR2 from the germline V gene are SEHNR and FQNEAQ (reference sequence). This CDR3 has 14 residues. Trimming pared 1 base from V and 3 bases from J, leaving 10 bases between. This chain joins TRBV7-9 and TRBJ2-7; unclear D gene. This sequence originates from a human donor with active COVID-19. The donor label of this sample is uncertain. The source material was peripheral blood. CDR3 protein: CASSLVGADYEQYF. The CDR3, as DNA: TGTGCCAGCAGCTTAGTAGGAGCAGACTACGAGCAGTACTTC.